The 16 T cell receptor beta chains below all came from one sample that was sequenced in a study of blood T cells in healthy people across ages. The second PCR ran about 6 to 12 cycles with a sample-barcoded 5' primer and J-beta primers. Each CDR3 protein is one row after TCRdb ran MiXCR on the 5' RACE reads. The table shows roughly 680,000 distinct CDR3 sequences, with around 52% occurring only once. Sequences were obtained from blood. Source of these receptors: an elderly woman in good health.

The chain recombines TRBV4-2 with TRBJ1-2; tentatively, D is TRBD1 (6 bases). V was shortened by 3 bases and J by 4 bases, with 15 bases between the two germline ends. This CDR3 comprises 15 residues. In germline, CDR1 is LGHNA, CDR2 YNFKEQ. In nucleotides, the CDR3 is TGTGCCAGCAGCCAGGGGGGGCCGGATGTCTATGGCTACACCTTC. Its protein is CASSQGGPDVYGYTF.

The gene calls are TRBV29-1 and TRBJ2-3; D is possibly TRBD1 (5 bases). The CDR3 is 14 residues long. V gave up 7 bases and J gave up 0 bases, with 14 bases separating them. Germline V lookup: CDR1 SQVTM, CDR2 ANQGSEA. The CDR3 DNA reads as TGCAGCGGCGAGGACACCTCTAGCACAGATACGCAGTATTTT. Translating it yields CSGEDTSSTDTQYF.

This clonotype was counted many times. V gene TRBV7-9 combines with J gene TRBJ2-7; D not certain. Trimming pared 5 bases from V and 3 bases from J, leaving 11 bases between. Germline V gives CDR1 SEHNR, CDR2 FQNEAQ (reference sequence). The CDR3 totals 13 residues. The CDR3 DNA reads TGTGCCAGCAGCGTGGTGGAAGTCTACGAGCAGTACTTC. Residues: CASSVVEVYEQYF.

This sequence joins TRBV7-3 and TRBJ2-1; 10 nucleotides align to TRBD2. The CDR3 runs 15 residues. J lost 12 bases, V lost 0 bases, and 8 bases had no gene match. Germline V CDR1 and CDR2: SGHTA, FQGTGA. The CDR3 loop reads CASSLTSLAGARQFF. CDR3 nucleotides: TGTGCCAGCAGCTTAACCTCTCTAGCGGGAGCTAGGCAGTTCTTC.

V usage is TRBV29-1 and J usage is TRBJ2-1, with 13 positions matching TRBD2. CDR1 and CDR2 (germline): SQVTM, ANQGSEA. This CDR3 has 17 residues. The ends lost 3 bases at V and 1 base at J; junction bases unmatched: 6. The CDR3 DNA follows: TGCAGCGTTGACCCCGGACTAGCGGGGGAGTCCTACAATGAGCAGTTCTTC. Translated: CSVDPGLAGESYNEQFF.

This rearrangement joins TRBV29-1 to TRBJ2-5, with 12 bases matching TRBD2. The CDR3 sequence is 18 residues long. Germline lookup yields CDR1 SQVTM and CDR2 ANQGSEA. V lost 0 bases and J lost 5; bases outside the gene matches: 13. The chain's CDR3 is CSVEDLVASGRVGETQYF. The CDR3, as DNA: TGCAGCGTTGAAGATCTAGTTGCTAGCGGGAGGGTCGGGGAGACCCAGTACTTC.

Comments on this clonotype: One junction end does not reproduce the germline sequence, and a read error may be involved. V is TRBV20-1 and J is TRBJ1-2; D unresolved. CDR1 and CDR2 (germline): DFQATT, SNEGSKA (reference sequence). CDR3 length: 10 residues. DNA for the CDR3: TGCAGTGCTACGTGGGAGGGCTACACCTTT. Translating it yields CSATWEGYTF.

V is TRBV9 and J is TRBJ2-7, with 7 bases fitting TRBD2. Germline V gene lookup returns CDR1 SGDLS and CDR2 YYNGEE. V gave up 0 bases and J gave up 4 bases; unmatched junction bases: 10. This CDR3 contains 16 residues. CDR3 DNA sequence: TGTGCCAGCAGCGTAGATTTGCGGGGGACCGTTTACGAGCAGTACTTC. It translates to CASSVDLRGTVYEQYF.

The rearrangement uses TRBV7-2 and TRBJ1-5; the D is unclear. V was pared by 5 bases and J by 3 bases, with 14 bases between. Germline V gives CDR1 SGHTA, CDR2 FQGNSA. This CDR3 is built from 15 residues. For the CDR3, the DNA is TGTGCCAGCAGCCCCAGACGGGGAGACAATCAGCCCCAGCATTTT. This sequence encodes CASSPRRGDNQPQHF.

V and J are TRBV12-3 or TRBV12-4 and TRBJ1-6; D uncertain. CDR3 size: 14 residues. V was pared by 5 bases and J by 5 bases, with 10 bases between. The CDR3 region has the DNA TGTGCCAGCAGTCGCCAGGCGGATAATTCACCCCTCCACTTT. Residues: CASSRQADNSPLHF.

With respect to this clonotype: This may be a read error: a much more frequent sequence differs by one nucleotide. This rearrangement joins TRBV14 to TRBJ2-3, with D unresolved. Germline V gene data show CDR1 as SGHDN and CDR2 as FVKESK. Trimming shortened V by 1 base and J by 1 base, and 12 bases separated the two germline ends. The CDR3 contains 16 residues. The CDR3 protein is CASSQGLEARTDTQYF. In nucleotides, the CDR3 is TGTGCCAGCAGCCAAGGTCTCGAGGCCCGCACAGATACGCAGTATTTT.

This rearrangement joins TRBV7-2 to TRBJ2-1; D is perhaps TRBD2 (5 bases). The CDR3 sequence is 14 residues long. Germline V gene sequence: CDR1 SGHTA, CDR2 FQGNSA. Trimming shortened V by 4 bases and J by 6 bases, and 13 bases separated the two germline ends. The CDR3 reads CASSYSLVLNEQFF. In nucleotides, the CDR3 is TGTGCCAGCAGCTACTCACTAGTCCTCAATGAGCAGTTCTTC.

The V call is TRBV11-2, the J call TRBJ2-1, with D possibly TRBD2 on 5 matching bases. CDR3 length equals 13 residues. With 3 bases removed from V and 7 bases from J, the gap between germline ends came to 10 bases. Germline V CDR1 and CDR2: SGHAT, FQNNGV. The CDR3 DNA is TGTGCCAGCAGCTTTTCTAGCAGTAATGAGCAGTTCTTC. Translated, it gives CASSFSSSNEQFF. Supplemented by reference TRBV11-2 and TRBJ2-1, the full variable domain reads EAGVAQSPRYKIIEKRQSVAFWCNPISGHATLYWYQQILGQGPKLLIQFQNNGVVDDSQLPKDRFSAERLKGVDSTLKIQPAKLEDSAVYLCASSFSSSNEQFFGPGTRLTVL.

J is TRBJ1-1 and V is TRBV7-2, with D tentatively TRBD1 (5 bases). CDR1 and CDR2 (germline): SGHTA, FQGNSA. This CDR3 spans 15 amino acids. Deletions cut 1 base from V and 2 bases from J, with 11 bases between. CDR3 nucleotides: TGTGCCAGCAGCTTAGGAGGGGCGGGAAACACTGAAGCTTTCTTT. Translating gives CASSLGGAGNTEAFF.

The chain has TRBV30 and TRBJ2-1; D is possibly TRBD1 or TRBD2 (5 bases each). This CDR3 is 14 amino acids long. The germline CDR1 and CDR2 sequences are GTSNPN and SVGIG (reference sequence). Trimming cost V 0 bases and J 6 bases, with 12 bases left between them. CDR3 bases: TGTGCCTGGAGTGTACTGCCGGGGCCCAATGAGCAGTTCTTC. Protein: CAWSVLPGPNEQFF.

This clonotype showed up many times. The genes are TRBV6-1 and TRBJ1-4, with no clear D. The V and J ends lost 3 bases and 8 bases respectively, with 13 bases between them. This CDR3 is built from 14 residues. The germline gives CDR1 MNHNS, CDR2 SASEGT. The CDR3 sequence: CASSDRTGGEKLFF. CDR3 nucleotide sequence: TGTGCCAGCAGTGACAGGACCGGCGGGGAAAAACTGTTTTTT.